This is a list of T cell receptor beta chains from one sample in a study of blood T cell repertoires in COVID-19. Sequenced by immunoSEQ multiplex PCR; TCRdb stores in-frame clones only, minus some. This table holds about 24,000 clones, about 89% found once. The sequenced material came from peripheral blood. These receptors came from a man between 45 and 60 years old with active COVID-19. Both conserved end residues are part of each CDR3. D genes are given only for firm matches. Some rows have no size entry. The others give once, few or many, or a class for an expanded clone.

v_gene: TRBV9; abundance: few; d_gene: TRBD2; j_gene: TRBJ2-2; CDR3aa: CASSVGTAGVSGELFF; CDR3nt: TGTGCCAGCAGCGTAGGTACTGCGGGAGTCTCAGGGGAGCTGTTTTTT
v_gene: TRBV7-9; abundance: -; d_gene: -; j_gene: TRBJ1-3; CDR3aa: CASSEAGTGNTIYF; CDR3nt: TGTGCCAGCAGCGAGGCGGGAACTGGAAACACCATATATTTT
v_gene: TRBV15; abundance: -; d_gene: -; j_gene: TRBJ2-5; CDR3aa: CATSGGRNQETQYF; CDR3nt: TGTGCCACCAGCGGCGGAAGGAACCAAGAGACCCAGTACTTC
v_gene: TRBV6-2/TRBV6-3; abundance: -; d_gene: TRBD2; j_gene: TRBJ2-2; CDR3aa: CASSVGLAVTGELFF; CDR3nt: TGTGCCAGCAGTGTCGGACTAGCGGTTACCGGGGAGCTGTTTTTT
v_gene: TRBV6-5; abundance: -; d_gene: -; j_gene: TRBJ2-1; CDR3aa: CASSYSRRGLYNEQFF; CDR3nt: TGTGCCAGCAGTTACTCTCGGCGGGGACTGTACAATGAGCAGTTCTTC
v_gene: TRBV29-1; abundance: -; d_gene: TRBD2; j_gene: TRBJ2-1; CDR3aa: CSVSAGGINNEQFF; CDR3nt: TGCAGCGTTTCGGCGGGAGGAATAAACAATGAGCAGTTCTTC
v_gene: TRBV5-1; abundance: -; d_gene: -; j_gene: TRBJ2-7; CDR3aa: CASSLAEDYEQYF; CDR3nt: TGCGCCAGCAGCTTGGCAGAAGACTACGAGCAGTACTTC
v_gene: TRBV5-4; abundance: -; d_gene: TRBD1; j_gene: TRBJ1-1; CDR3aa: CASSLGGASSEAFF; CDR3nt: TGTGCCAGCAGTTTAGGGGGCGCATCTTCCGAAGCTTTCTTT
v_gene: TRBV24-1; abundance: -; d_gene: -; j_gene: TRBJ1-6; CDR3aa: CATSDSARLNSPLHF; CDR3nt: TGTGCCACCAGTGATTCTGCCCGACTGAATTCACCCCTCCACTTT
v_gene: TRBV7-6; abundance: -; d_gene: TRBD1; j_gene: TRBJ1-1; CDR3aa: CASSVRDSANTEAFF; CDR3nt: TGTGCCAGCAGCGTCCGGGACAGCGCCAACACTGAAGCTTTCTTT
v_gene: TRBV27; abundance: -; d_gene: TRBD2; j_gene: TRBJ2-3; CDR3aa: CASRGLADNTDTQYF; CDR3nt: TGTGCCAGCAGGGGGCTAGCGGATAACACAGATACGCAGTATTTT
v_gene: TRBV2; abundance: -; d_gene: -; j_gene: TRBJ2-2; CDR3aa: CASREDRLTGELFF; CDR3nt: TGTGCCAGCAGGGAGGACAGACTCACCGGGGAGCTGTTTTTT
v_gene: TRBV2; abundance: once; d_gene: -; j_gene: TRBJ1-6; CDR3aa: CASGRDIDNSPLHF; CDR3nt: TGTGCCAGCGGAAGGGACATAGATAATTCACCCCTCCACTTT
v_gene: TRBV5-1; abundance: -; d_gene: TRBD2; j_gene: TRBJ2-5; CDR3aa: CASSFSGNGRETQYF; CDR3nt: TGCGCCAGCAGCTTTAGCGGGAACGGACGAGAGACCCAGTACTTC
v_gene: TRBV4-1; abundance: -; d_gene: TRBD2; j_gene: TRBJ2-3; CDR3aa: CASSQLAGVDTQYF; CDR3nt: TGCGCCAGCAGCCAGCTAGCGGGGGTAGATACGCAGTATTTT
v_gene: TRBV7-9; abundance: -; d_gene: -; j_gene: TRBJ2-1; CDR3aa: CASSFSWRNEQFF; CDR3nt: TGTGCCAGCAGCTTCAGCTGGCGGAATGAGCAGTTCTTC
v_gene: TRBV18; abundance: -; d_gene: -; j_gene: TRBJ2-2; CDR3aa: CASSPQANTGELFF; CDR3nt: TGTGCCAGCTCACCGCAGGCAAACACCGGGGAGCTGTTTTTT
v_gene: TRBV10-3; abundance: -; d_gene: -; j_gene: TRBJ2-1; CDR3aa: CAINPVQSSSYNEQFF; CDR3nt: TGTGCCATCAACCCAGTGCAGTCTAGCTCCTACAATGAGCAGTTCTTC
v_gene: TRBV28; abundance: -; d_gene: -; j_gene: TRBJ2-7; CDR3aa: CASSPYYEQYF; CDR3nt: TGTGCCAGCAGCCCGTATTACGAGCAGTACTTC
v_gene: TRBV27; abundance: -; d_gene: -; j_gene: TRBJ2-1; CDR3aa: CASSLRVLAPHEQFF; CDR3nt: TGTGCCAGCAGTCTGAGGGTACTAGCCCCCCATGAGCAGTTCTTC
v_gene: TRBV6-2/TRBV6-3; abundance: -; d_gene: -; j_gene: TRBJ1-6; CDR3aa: CASSAPTVQNSPLHF; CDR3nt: TGTGCCAGCAGCGCCCCGACAGTTCAAAATTCACCCCTCCACTTT
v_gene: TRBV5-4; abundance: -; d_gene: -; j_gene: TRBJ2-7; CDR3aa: CASSSRGPGYEQYF; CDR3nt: TGTGCCAGCAGCAGCAGGGGTCCGGGATACGAGCAGTACTTC
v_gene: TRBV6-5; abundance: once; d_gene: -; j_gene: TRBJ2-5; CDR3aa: CASRNQGRETQYF; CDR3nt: TGTGCCAGCAGAAATCAGGGTCGGGAGACCCAGTACTTC